The clone carrying this TCR beta chain was recorded a few times. Its specificity is not known. These data are taken from a study of T cell repertoires in cytomegalovirus infection. Study in general: Well-studied HLA-B-restricted epitopes and recently identified HLA-C-restricted epitopes of CMV were both used in the study. Evidence of both CMV infection and a matching HLA type came from public TCR beta signatures. Study-wide results and limits: CMV-specific HLA-C-restricted TCR beta clonotypes dominated the ex vivo response.

TCRdb called the reads again in MiXCR, with one record for every CDR3 protein. The data show a few hundred thousand distinct CDR3 sequences, approximately 35% seen once. V was trimmed by 5 bases and J by 4 bases, leaving 11 bases between them. Germline V gene sequence: CDR1 MDHEN, CDR2 SYDVKM. CDR3 length: 13 amino acids. The genes are TRBV28 and TRBJ1-1; D gene ambiguous. Sequencing used cultured PBMCs, obtained from culture after CMV antigen stimulation. This sequence originates from a human donor in good health (CMV status not recorded). Some clones in this sample may be carry-over from other donors' samples. CDR3 nucleotides: TGTGCCAGCAGTGATAGCGGGAGCACTGAAGCTTTCTTT. Encoded protein: CASSDSGSTEAFF. Full variable domain (remainder filled in from reference TRBV28 and TRBJ1-1): DVKVTQSSRYLVKRTGEKVFLECVQDMDHENMFWYRQDPGLGLRLIYFSYDVKMKEKGDIPEGYSVSREKKERFSLILESASTNQTSMYLCASSDSGSTEAFFGQGTRLTVV.